The text below deals with one T cell receptor (beta chain). The data were taken from a study of T cells in Graves' hyperthyroidism and ophthalmopathy. Unmatched junction bases numbered 13, after V lost 6 bases and J lost 7 bases. Germline CDR1 reads MNHNS; CDR2 reads SASEGT. The CDR3 is 15 residues long. Researchers amplified the TCR beta CDR3 regions from RNA transcripts. HTBI primers were used for first-round RT-PCR of the TCR CDR3. Each CDR3 protein gets one entry after TCRdb re-called the multiplex PCR reads with MiXCR. The repertoire holds 450,000 to 700,000 distinct CDR3 sequences, more than 45% seen once, with approximately 8.4% in the top ten.

This TCR was sampled from a woman aged 18-29 years with Graves' hyperthyroidism. V usage is TRBV6-1 and J usage is TRBJ2-7; TRBD1 agrees at 9 bases. The sequencing input was peripheral blood or thyroid tissue (not recorded which). The CDR3 coding sequence is TGTGCCAGCAGCGAGGACAGGGGCCTCTACAATGAGCAGTACTTC. Its protein product is CASSEDRGLYNEQYF.